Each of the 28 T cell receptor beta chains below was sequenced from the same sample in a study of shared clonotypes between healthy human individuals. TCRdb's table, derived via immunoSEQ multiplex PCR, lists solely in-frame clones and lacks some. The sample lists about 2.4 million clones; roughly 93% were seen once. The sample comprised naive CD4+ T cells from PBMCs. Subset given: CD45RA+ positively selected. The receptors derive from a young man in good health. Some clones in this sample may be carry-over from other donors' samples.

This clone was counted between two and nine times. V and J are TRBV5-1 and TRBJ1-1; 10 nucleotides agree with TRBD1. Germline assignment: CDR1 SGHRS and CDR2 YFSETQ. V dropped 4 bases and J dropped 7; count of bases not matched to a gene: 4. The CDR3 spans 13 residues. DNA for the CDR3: TGCGCCAGCAGCACGGGACAGGGGCGTGAAGCTTTCTTT. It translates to CASSTGQGREAFF. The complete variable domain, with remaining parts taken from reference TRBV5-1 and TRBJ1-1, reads KAGVTQTPRYLIKTRGQQVTLSCSPISGHRSVSWYQQTPGQGLQFLFEYFSETQRNKGNFPGRFSGRQFSNSRSEMNVSTLELGDSALYLCASSTGQGREAFFGQGTRLTVV.

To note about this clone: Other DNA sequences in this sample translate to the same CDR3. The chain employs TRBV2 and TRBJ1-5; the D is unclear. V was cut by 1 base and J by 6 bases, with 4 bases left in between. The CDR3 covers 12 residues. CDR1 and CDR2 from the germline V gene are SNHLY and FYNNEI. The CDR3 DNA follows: TGTGCCAGCAGTGAAGGTAGTCAGCCCCAGCATTTT. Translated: CASSEGSQPQHF.

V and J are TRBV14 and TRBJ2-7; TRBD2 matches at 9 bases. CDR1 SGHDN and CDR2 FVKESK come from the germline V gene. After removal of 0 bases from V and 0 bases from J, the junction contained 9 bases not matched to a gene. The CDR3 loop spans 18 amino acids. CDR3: CASSQESAGGPSSYEQYF. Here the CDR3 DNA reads TGTGCCAGCAGCCAAGAATCCGCGGGAGGGCCTAGCTCCTACGAGCAGTACTTC.

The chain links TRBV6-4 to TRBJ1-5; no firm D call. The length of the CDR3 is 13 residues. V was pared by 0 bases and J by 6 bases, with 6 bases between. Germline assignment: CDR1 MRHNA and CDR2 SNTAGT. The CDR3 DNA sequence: TGTGCCAGCAGTGACTCGGGCGCTCAGCCCCAGCATTTT. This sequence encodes CASSDSGAQPQHF.

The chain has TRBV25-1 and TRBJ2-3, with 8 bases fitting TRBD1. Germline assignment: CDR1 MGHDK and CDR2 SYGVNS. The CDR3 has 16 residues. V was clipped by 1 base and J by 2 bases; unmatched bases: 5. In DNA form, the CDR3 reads TGTGCCAGCAGTGAATGGGGGGACAGGAACACAGATACGCAGTATTTT. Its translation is CASSEWGDRNTDTQYF.

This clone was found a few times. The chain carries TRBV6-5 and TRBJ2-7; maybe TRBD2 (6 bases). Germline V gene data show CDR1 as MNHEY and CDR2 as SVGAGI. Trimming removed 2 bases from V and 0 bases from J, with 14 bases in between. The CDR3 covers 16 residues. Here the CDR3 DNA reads TGTGCCAGCAGTTACAATCGGAGGGTGTCCTCCTACGAGCAGTACTTC. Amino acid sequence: CASSYNRRVSSYEQYF.

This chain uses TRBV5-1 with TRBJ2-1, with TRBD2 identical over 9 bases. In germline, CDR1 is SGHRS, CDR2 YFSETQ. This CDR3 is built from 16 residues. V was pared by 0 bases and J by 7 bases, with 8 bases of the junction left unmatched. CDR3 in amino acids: CASSLAGAGGRNEQFF. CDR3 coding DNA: TGCGCCAGCAGCTTGGCAGGCGCGGGAGGGCGGAATGAGCAGTTCTTC.

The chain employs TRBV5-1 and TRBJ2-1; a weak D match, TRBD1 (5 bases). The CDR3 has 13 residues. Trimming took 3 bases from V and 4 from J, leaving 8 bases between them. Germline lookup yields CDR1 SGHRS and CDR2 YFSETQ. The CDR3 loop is CASSSAGYNEQFF. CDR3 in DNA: TGCGCCAGCAGCTCGGCAGGGTACAATGAGCAGTTCTTC.

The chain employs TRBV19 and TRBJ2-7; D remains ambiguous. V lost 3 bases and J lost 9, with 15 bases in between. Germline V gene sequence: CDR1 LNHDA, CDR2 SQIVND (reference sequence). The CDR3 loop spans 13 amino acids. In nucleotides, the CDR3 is TGTGCCAGTAGTATCGGTCGGGCCATGGGGCAGTACTTC. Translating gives CASSIGRAMGQYF.

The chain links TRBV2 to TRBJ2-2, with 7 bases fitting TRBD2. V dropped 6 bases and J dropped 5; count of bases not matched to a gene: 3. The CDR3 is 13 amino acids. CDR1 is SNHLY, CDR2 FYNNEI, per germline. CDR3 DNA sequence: TGTGCCAGCAGATCGGGGGGTACCGGGGAGCTGTTTTTT. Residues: CASRSGGTGELFF.

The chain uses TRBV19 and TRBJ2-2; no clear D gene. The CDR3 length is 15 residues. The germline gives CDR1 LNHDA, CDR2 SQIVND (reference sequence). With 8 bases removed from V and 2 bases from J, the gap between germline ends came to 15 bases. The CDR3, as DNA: TGTGCCAGTCGGGCAGAACCTCTTAACACCGGGGAGCTGTTTTTT. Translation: CASRAEPLNTGELFF.

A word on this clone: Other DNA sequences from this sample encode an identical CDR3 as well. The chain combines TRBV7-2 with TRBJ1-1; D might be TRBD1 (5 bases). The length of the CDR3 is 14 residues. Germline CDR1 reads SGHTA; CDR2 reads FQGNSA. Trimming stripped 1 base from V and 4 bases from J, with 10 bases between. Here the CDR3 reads CASSLGGATTEAFF. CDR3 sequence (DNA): TGTGCCAGCAGCTTAGGTGGGGCAACCACTGAAGCTTTCTTT.

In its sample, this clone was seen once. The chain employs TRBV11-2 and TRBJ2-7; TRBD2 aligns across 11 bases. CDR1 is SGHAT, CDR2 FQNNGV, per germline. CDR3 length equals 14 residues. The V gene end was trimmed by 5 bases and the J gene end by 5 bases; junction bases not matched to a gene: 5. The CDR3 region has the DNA TGTGCCAGCAGCAAACCGGGACTAGCGGACGAGCAGTACTTC. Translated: CASSKPGLADEQYF.

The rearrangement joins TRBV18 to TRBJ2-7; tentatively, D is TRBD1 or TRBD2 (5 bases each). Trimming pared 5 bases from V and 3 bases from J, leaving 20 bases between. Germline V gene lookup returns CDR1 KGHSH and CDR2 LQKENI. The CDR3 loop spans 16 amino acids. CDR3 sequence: CASSTTGPSPGYEQYF. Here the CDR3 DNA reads TGTGCCAGCTCAACTACGGGACCGTCCCCCGGCTACGAGCAGTACTTC.

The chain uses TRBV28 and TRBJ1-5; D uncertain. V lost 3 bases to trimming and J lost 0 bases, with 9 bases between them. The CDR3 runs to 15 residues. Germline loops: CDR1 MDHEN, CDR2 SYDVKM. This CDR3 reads CASSFRQYSNQPQHF. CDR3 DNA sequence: TGTGCCAGCAGTTTCAGGCAGTATAGCAATCAGCCCCAGCATTTT.

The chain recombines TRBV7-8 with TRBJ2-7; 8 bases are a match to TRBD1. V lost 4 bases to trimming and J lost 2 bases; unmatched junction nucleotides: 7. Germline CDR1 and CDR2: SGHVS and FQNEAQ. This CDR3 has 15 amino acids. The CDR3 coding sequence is TGTGCCAGCAGCTCCCTCGGGACAGGAGCCTACGAGCAGTACTTC. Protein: CASSSLGTGAYEQYF.

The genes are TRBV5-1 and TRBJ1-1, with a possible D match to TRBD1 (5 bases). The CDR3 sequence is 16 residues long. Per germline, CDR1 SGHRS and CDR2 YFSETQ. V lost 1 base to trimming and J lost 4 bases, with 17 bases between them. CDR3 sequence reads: CASSLLWGDGGTEAFF. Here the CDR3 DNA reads TGCGCCAGCAGCTTGCTGTGGGGGGATGGAGGCACTGAAGCTTTCTTT.

The CDR3: CASSSQRTDTQYF. The DNA of the CDR3 is TGTGCCAGCAGCTCCCAGCGCACAGATACGCAGTATTTT. This chain links TRBV7-2 with TRBJ2-3, with D unresolved. Germline V CDR1 and CDR2: SGHTA, FQGNSA. The CDR3 runs 13 residues. V dropped 4 bases and J dropped 1 base, with 6 bases sitting between them.

The CDR3 loop reads CASSRLADGYTF. Here the CDR3 DNA reads TGTGCCAGCAGCCGCTTAGCGGATGGCTACACCTTC. V is TRBV11-2 and J is TRBJ1-2; D not certain. Germline CDR1 and CDR2: SGHAT and FQNNGV. With 5 bases removed from V and 6 bases from J, the gap between germline ends came to 10 bases. The CDR3 has 12 amino acids.

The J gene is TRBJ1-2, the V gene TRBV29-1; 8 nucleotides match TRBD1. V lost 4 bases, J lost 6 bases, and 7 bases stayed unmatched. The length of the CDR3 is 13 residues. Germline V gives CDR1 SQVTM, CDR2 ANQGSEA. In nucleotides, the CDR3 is TGCAGCGTTGCACTTCAGGGGGCAAATGGCTACACCTTC. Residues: CSVALQGANGYTF. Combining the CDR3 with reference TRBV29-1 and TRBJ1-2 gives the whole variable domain SAVISQKPSRDICQRGTSLTIQCQVDSQVTMMFWYRQQPGQSLTLIATANQGSEATYESGFVIDKFPISRPNLTFSTLTVSNMSPEDSSIYLCSVALQGANGYTFGSGTRLTVV.

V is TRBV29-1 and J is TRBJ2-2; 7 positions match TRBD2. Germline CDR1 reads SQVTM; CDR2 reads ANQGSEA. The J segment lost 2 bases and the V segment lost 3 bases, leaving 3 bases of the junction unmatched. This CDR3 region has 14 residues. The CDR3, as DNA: TGCAGCGTTGATAGCGGGCGTAACACCGGGGAGCTGTTTTTT. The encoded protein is CSVDSGRNTGELFF.

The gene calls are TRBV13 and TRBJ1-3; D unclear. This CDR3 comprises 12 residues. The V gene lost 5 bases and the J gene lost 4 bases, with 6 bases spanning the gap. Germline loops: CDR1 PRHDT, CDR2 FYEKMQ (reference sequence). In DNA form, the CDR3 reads TGTGCCAGCAGCGTGACCGGAAACACCATATATTTT. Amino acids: CASSVTGNTIYF. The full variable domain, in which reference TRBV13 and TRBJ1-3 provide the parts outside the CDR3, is AAGVIQSPRHLIKEKRETATLKCYPIPRHDTVYWYQQGPGQDPQFLISFYEKMQSDKGSIPDRFSAQQFSDYHSELNMSSLELGDSALYFCASSVTGNTIYFGEGSWLTVV.

Here the CDR3 DNA reads TGCAGCGTTGAAGTACGTGGGGGGATGAACACTGAAGCTTTCTTT. Its protein product is CSVEVRGGMNTEAFF. The rearrangement links TRBV29-1 to TRBJ1-1, with D possibly matching TRBD1 (5 bases). This CDR3 is 15 amino acids long. From germline, CDR1 is SQVTM and CDR2 ANQGSEA. The V and J ends lost 1 base and 0 bases respectively, with 12 bases between them.

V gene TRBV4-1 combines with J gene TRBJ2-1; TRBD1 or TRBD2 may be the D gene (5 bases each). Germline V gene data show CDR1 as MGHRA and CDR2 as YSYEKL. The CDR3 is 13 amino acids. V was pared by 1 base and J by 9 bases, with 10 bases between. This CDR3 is CASSQAFGGEQFF. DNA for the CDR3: TGCGCCAGCAGCCAAGCATTTGGGGGTGAGCAGTTCTTC.

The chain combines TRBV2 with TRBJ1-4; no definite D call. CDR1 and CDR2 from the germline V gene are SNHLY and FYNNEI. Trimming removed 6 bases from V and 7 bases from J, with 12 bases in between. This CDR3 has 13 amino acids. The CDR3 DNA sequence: TGTGCCAGCAGGGATAGGGTGGGTGAAAAACTGTTTTTT. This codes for CASRDRVGEKLFF.

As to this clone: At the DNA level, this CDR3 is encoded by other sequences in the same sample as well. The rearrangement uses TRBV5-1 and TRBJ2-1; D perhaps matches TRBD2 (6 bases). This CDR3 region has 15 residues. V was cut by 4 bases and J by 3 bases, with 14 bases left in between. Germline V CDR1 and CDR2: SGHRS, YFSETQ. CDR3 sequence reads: CASSPEGDSYNEQFF. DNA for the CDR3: TGCGCCAGCAGCCCGGAGGGTGACAGCTACAATGAGCAGTTCTTC.

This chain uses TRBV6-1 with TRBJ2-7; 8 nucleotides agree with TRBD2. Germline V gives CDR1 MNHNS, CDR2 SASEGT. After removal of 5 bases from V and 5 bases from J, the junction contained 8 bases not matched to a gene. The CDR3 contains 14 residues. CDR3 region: CASSLGRAADEQYF. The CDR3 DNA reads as TGTGCCAGCAGTCTCGGGAGGGCCGCGGACGAGCAGTACTTC.

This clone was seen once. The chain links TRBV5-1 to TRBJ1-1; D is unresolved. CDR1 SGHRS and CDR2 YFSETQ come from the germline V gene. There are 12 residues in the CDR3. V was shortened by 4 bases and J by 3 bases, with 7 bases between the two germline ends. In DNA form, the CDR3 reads TGCGCCAGCAGCATTGGGCACACTGAAGCTTTCTTT. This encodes CASSIGHTEAFF.